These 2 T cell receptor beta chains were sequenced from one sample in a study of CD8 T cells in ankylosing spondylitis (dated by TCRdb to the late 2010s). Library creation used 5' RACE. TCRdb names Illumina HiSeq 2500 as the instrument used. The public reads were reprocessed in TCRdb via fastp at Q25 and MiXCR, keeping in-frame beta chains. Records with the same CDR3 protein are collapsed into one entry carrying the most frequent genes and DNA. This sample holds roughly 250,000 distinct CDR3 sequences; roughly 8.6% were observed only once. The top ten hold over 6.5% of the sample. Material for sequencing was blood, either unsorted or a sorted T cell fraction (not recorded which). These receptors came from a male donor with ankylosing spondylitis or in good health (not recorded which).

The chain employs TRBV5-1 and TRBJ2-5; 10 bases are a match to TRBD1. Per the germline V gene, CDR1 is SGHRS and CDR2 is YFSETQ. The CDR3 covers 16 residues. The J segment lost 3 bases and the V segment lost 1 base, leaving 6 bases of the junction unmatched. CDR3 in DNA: TGCGCCAGCAGCTTGAGTTATGGACAGGGGGAAGAGACCCAGTACTTC. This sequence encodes CASSLSYGQGEETQYF. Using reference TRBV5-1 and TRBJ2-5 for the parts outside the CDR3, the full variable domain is KAGVTQTPRYLIKTRGQQVTLSCSPISGHRSVSWYQQTPGQGLQFLFEYFSETQRNKGNFPGRFSGRQFSNSRSEMNVSTLELGDSALYLCASSLSYGQGEETQYFGPGTRLLVL.

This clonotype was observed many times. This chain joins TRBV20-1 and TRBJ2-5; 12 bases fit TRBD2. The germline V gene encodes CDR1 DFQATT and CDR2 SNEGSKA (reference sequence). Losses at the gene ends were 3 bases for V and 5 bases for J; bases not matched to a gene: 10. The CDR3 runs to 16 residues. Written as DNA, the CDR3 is TGCAGTGCTAGTCCACTAGCGGGGGGAAAAGAGGAGACCCAGTACTTC. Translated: CSASPLAGGKEETQYF.